The T cell receptor beta chain described here comes from a study of OX40 agonist ivuxolimab in advanced cancers. Study-wide background: Antecedent anti-PD-1, anti-PD-L1 or anti-CTLA-4 therapy was permissible, with roughly 36% having received some. Study-wide points: A proportion of nonresponders additionally exhibited low normalized T-cell clonal expansion. By week 6 at 0.1 to 3.0 mg/kg, blood CD4+ and CD8+ T cells had expanded clonally.

CDR1 is KGHSH, CDR2 LQKENI, per germline. The CDR3 is made up of 16 amino acids. The trim removed 5 bases at V and 1 base at J, leaving 11 bases unmatched. Remarks on this clone: Its antigen is not identified.

Clones were read by immunoSEQ multiplex PCR, and TCRdb kept only the in-frame ones, dropping some. The sample carries about 81,000 clones, around 84% recorded once. This chain uses TRBV18 with TRBJ2-7; 7 bases line up with TRBD2. The receptor was isolated from an adult with an advanced solid tumor such as melanoma, head and neck, liver or kidney cancer. The sample in question was CD4+ or CD8+ T cells sorted from blood, obtained in a trial of the OX40 agonist ivuxolimab. CDR3 coding DNA: TGTGCCAGCTCAGGGGCACAGCGGGGTTATTCCTACGAGCAGTACTTC. This sequence encodes CASSGAQRGYSYEQYF.